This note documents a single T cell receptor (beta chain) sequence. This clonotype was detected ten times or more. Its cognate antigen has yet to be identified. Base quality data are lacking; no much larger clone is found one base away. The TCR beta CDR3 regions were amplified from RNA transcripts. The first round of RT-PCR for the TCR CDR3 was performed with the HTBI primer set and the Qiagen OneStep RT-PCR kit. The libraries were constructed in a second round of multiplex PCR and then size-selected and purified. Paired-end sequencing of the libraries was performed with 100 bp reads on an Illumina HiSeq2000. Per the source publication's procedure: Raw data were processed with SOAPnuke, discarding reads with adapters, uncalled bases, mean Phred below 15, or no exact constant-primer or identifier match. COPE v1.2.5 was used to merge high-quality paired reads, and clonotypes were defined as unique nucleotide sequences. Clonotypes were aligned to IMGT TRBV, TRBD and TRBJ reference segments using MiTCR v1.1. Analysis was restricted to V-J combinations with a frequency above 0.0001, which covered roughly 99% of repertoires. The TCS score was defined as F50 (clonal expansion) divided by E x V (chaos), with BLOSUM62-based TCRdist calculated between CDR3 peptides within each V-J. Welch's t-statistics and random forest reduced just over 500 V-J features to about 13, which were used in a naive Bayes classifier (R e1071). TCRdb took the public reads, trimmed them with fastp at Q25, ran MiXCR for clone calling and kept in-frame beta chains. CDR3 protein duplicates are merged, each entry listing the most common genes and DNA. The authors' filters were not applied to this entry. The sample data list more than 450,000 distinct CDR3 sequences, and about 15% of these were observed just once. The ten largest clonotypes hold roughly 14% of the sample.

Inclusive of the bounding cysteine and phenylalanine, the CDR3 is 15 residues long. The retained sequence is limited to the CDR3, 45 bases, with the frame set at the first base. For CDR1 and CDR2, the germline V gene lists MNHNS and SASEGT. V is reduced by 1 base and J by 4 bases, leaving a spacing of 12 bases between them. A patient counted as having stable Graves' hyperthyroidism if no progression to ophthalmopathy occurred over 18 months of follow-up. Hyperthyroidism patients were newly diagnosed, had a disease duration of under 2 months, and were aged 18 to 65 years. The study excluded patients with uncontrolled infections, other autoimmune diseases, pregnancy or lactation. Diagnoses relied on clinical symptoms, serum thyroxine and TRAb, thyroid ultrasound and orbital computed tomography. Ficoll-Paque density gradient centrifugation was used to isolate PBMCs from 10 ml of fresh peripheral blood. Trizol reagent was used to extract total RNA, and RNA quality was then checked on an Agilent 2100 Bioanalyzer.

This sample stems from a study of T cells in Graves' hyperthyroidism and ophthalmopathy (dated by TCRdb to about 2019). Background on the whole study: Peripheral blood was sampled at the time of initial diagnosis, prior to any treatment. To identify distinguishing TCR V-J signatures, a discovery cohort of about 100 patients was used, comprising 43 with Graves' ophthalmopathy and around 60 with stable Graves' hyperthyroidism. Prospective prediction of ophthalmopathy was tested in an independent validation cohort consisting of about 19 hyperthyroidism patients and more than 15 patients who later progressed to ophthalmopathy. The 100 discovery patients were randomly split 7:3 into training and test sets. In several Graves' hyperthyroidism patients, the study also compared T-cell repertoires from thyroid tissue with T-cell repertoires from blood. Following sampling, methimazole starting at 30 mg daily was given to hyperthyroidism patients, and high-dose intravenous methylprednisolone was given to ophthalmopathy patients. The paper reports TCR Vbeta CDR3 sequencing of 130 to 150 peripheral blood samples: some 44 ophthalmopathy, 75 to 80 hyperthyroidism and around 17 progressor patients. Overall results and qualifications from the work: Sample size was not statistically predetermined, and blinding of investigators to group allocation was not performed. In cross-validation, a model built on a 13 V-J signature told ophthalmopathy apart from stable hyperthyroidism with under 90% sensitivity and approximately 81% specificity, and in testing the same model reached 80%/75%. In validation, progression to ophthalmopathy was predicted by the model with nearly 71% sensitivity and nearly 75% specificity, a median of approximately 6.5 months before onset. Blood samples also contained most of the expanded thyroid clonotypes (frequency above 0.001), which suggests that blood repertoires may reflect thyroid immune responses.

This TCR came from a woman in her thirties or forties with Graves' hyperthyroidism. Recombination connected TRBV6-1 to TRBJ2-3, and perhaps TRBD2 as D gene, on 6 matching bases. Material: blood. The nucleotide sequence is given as TGTGCCAGCAGTGAAGGACTAGTAACGTCAGATACGCAGTATTTT. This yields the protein CASSEGLVTSDTQYF.